This TCR beta chain originates from a study of cytomegalovirus exposure and HLA in healthy donors. About the study: In an early release, HLA-typed donors contributed some 80 million unique TCR sequences. Broader study findings: When analyzed later, a missense DCLRE1C variant was found to be linked to TCR beta V- and J-gene trimming. Most observed TCR sequences were rare, whereas some public TCRs were detected in many donors.

The CDR3 has 14 residues. The V gene lost 5 bases and the J gene lost 15 bases, with 23 bases spanning the gap. Germline V CDR1 and CDR2: MNHEY, SMNVEV (reference sequence). Amplification used 60 Vbeta primers and 13 Jbeta primers. Clones were sequenced by immunoSEQ multiplex PCR, and TCRdb holds only the in-frame ones, with some missing. This sample has about 90,000 clones, with 70% to 85% found just once. This clone was seen more than once but under ten times. Antigen specificity is unknown. The sequence was collected from a man between 18 and 29 years old in good health and CMV-seronegative. The sample taken for sequencing was PBMCs. The chain recombines TRBV27 with TRBJ2-1; the D gene is possibly TRBD1 (6 bases). The CDR3 here is CASSPPGTPVVRFF. CDR3 nucleotide sequence: TGTGCCAGCAGTCCACCCGGGACACCCGTCGTGAGGTTCTTC.